The 14 T cell receptor beta chains below were found in one sample sequenced in a study of CD39 and CD103 CD8 tumor-infiltrating T cells. Sequencing was performed with immunoSEQ multiplex PCR; in TCRdb, only in-frame clones are kept and a portion is missing. The table lists about 7,400 clones, 50% to 75% of them singletons, with more than 55% in the top ten. The specimen sequenced was CD8+ T cells sorted from blood. Subset: total memory CD8 T cells (CD45RA-CCR7+/-) from blood or uninvolved lymph node. The receptors originated from a human donor with head and neck squamous cell carcinoma.

This chain connects TRBV4-3 to TRBJ1-3; TRBD1 is a possible D gene (5 bases). Germline CDR1 is LGHNA and CDR2 is YSLEER. The V and J ends lost 0 bases and 0 bases respectively, with 12 bases between them. The CDR3 has 17 amino acids. The chain's CDR3 is CASSQDSTAYSGNTIYF. DNA for the CDR3: TGCGCCAGCAGCCAAGACTCGACAGCTTACTCTGGAAACACCATATATTTT.

This chain connects TRBV4-3 to TRBJ1-1; D remains unclear. This CDR3 is 14 amino acids long. V was cut by 0 bases and J by 6 bases, with 11 bases left in between. Germline V gene data show CDR1 as LGHNA and CDR2 as YSLEER. Here the CDR3 reads CASSQELRAAEAFF. DNA of the CDR3: TGCGCCAGCAGCCAAGAGCTTCGGGCGGCTGAAGCTTTCTTT.

A few counts support this clone. The rearrangement links TRBV11-3 to TRBJ2-2; tentative D call: TRBD1 (6 bases). Germline lookup yields CDR1 SGHNT and CDR2 YENEEA. The CDR3 is 15 residues long. Deletions cut 0 bases from V and 1 base from J, with 6 bases between. The CDR3 protein is CASSLEGGNTGELFF. CDR3 sequence (DNA): TGTGCCAGCAGCTTAGAAGGGGGGAACACCGGGGAGCTGTTTTTT. The entire variable domain, with the rest obtained from reference TRBV11-3 and TRBJ2-2, is as follows: EAGVVQSPRYKIIEKKQPVAFWCNPISGHNTLYWYLQNLGQGPELLIRYENEEAVDDSQLPKDRFSAERLKGVDSTLKIQPAELGDSAVYLCASSLEGGNTGELFFGEGSRLTVL.

V is TRBV4-1 and J is TRBJ2-7; TRBD2 might be the D (6 bases). Germline CDR1 is MGHRA and CDR2 is YSYEKL. The CDR3 has 15 amino acids. Trimming removed 2 bases from V and 4 bases from J, with 15 bases in between. CDR3 in DNA: TGCGCCAGCAGCCAAAATGTGGCCGGGGGTTACGAGCAGTACTTC. It is translated as CASSQNVAGGYEQYF.

The sample holds a few counts of this clone. The gene calls are TRBV4-1 and TRBJ2-5; D possibly uses TRBD1 or TRBD2 (6 bases each). The CDR3 extends over 16 amino acids. Looked up from germline, CDR1 is MGHRA and CDR2 is YSYEKL. Trimming took off 4 bases at V and 0 bases at J, with 15 bases between the two ends. CDR3 region: CASSRGAGLYQETQYF. CDR3 sequence (DNA): TGCGCCAGCAGCCGGGGGGCGGGATTGTACCAAGAGACCCAGTACTTC.

The genes are TRBV16 and TRBJ2-7, with TRBD2 matching over 7 bases. CDR1 and CDR2 (germline): KGHSY, FQNENV. J was trimmed by 2 bases and V by 4 bases; bases with no gene match: 8. This CDR3 has 15 amino acids. In DNA, the CDR3 is TGTGCCAGCAGCCCGGGTTTGGGGGGGACCTACGAGCAGTACTTC. Translation gives CASSPGLGGTYEQYF.

This clone occurred a few times. The chain links TRBV9 to TRBJ2-5; TRBD2 matches 12 bases. There are 14 residues in the CDR3. With V trimmed by 3 bases and J by 5 bases, 2 bases remained unmatched. The germline gives CDR1 SGDLS, CDR2 YYNGEE. This CDR3 is CASSASGGVETQYF. DNA of the CDR3: TGTGCCAGCAGCGCTAGCGGGGGGGTGGAGACCCAGTACTTC.

The CDR3 loop is CASSADLVGTGELFF. The CDR3 DNA follows: TGTGCCAGCAGTGCCGACCTGGTGGGCACCGGGGAGCTGTTTTTT. The chain couples TRBV6-5 to TRBJ2-2; no definite D call. The CDR3 loop spans 15 amino acids. V lost 5 bases to trimming and J lost 4 bases, with 14 bases between them. Germline V gene sequence: CDR1 MNHEY, CDR2 SVGAGI.

The chain combines TRBV7-9 with TRBJ2-7; D call uncertain. Germline V lookup: CDR1 SEHNR, CDR2 FQNEAQ (reference sequence). The ends were cut back, 4 bases at V and 4 bases at J, with 8 bases in the middle. The length of the CDR3 is 12 residues. In DNA form, the CDR3 reads TGTGCCAGCAGCTCCGACGATTACGAGCAGTACTTC. Residues: CASSSDDYEQYF.

V usage is TRBV27 and J usage is TRBJ2-1; TRBD2 matches at 8 bases. The CDR3 length is 13 residues. Germline V gene sequence: CDR1 MNHEY, CDR2 SMNVEV (reference sequence). Germline trimming cut 5 bases from V and 4 bases from J; bases unmatched to any gene: 1. The CDR3 reads CASSTSGYNEQFF. CDR3 in DNA: TGTGCCAGCAGTACTAGCGGATACAATGAGCAGTTCTTC.

The count of this clone is one. The chain combines TRBV27 with TRBJ2-7; 8 nucleotides line up with TRBD1. Per the germline V gene, CDR1 is MNHEY and CDR2 is SMNVEV (reference sequence). The length of the CDR3 is 14 residues. Trimming cost V 6 bases and J 9 bases; bases outside gene matches: 13. The CDR3 nucleotides read TGTGCCAGCAGCCCAACAGGGGGAATGCCCTGGCAGTACTTC. Protein: CASSPTGGMPWQYF.

The chain employs TRBV13 and TRBJ2-1, with 8 bases aligning to TRBD2. This CDR3 has 15 residues. V gave up 7 bases and J gave up 6 bases; unmatched junction bases: 11. Germline loops: CDR1 PRHDT, CDR2 FYEKMQ (reference sequence). CDR3 amino acids: CASTTGGRSINEQFF. CDR3 DNA sequence: TGTGCCAGCACCACGGGGGGGCGATCAATCAATGAGCAGTTCTTC.

The J gene is TRBJ1-6, the V gene TRBV19, with 8 bases fitting TRBD1. The CDR3 contains 16 residues. V lost 5 bases to trimming and J lost 5 bases; unmatched junction nucleotides: 8. In germline, CDR1 is LNHDA, CDR2 SQIVND (reference sequence). The CDR3 spells CASSSLLTGDNSPLHF. The CDR3 DNA reads as TGTGCCAGTAGTTCCCTCCTGACAGGGGATAATTCACCCCTCCACTTT.

V usage is TRBV15 and J usage is TRBJ1-2, with 8 bases matching TRBD1. J gave up 4 bases and V 0 bases, and 4 bases lay outside the gene matches. CDR1 is LNHNV and CDR2 is YYDKDF in the germline V gene (reference sequence). CDR3 length: 15 residues. The CDR3 nucleotides are TGTGCCACCAGCAGAGATAGGCAGGGGGCCTATGGCTACACCTTC. Translating it yields CATSRDRQGAYGYTF.